Below are 22 T cell receptor beta chains sequenced from a single sample in a study of shared clonotypes between healthy human individuals (dated by TCRdb to about 2020). The receptor library was made with the immunoSEQ multiplex PCR assay. TCRdb holds this immuneACCESS table with in-frame rearrangements only. Some clones are missing; in checked studies, unresolved V genes explain under half, and the rest has no known cause. In all, the sample holds about 2.3 million clones, and 85% to 95% of those were seen once. Together, the top ten hold 0.37% of the sample. Source material: naive CD4+ T cells from PBMCs. Explained via the paper, the cell subset or site label denotes: CD45RA+ positively selected. Receptors were obtained from a man in his late teens or twenties in good health. Some clones in this sample may be carry-over from other donors' samples.

This clone was picked up one time. The chain combines TRBV6-5 with TRBJ1-3; maybe TRBD1 (5 bases). Germline assignment: CDR1 MNHEY and CDR2 SVGAGI. The CDR3 runs to 14 residues. V gave up 5 bases and J gave up 0 bases, with 8 bases separating them. DNA of the CDR3: TGTGCCAGCAGTGACAGCCTCTCTGGAAACACCATATATTTT. This sequence encodes CASSDSLSGNTIYF.

This clone occurred once. This rearrangement joins TRBV7-3 to TRBJ2-2; weak D call: TRBD1 (5 bases). In germline, CDR1 is SGHTA, CDR2 FQGTGA. The CDR3 extends over 14 amino acids. The V and J ends lost 2 bases and 5 bases respectively, with 9 bases between them. Here the CDR3 reads CASSLAQGTGELFF. DNA for the CDR3: TGTGCCAGCAGCTTAGCCCAGGGTACCGGGGAGCTGTTTTTT.

The chain is built from TRBV28 and TRBJ1-2; no firm D call. The V end lost 3 bases, the J end lost 8 bases, and 10 bases lay between the germline ends. This CDR3 contains 12 residues. Germline CDR1 and CDR2: MDHEN and SYDVKM. The CDR3 DNA sequence: TGTGCCAGCAGTTTGCCCCAGGAAGGCTACACCTTC. This codes for CASSLPQEGYTF.

The V call is TRBV27, the J call TRBJ1-2, with a weak D call TRBD1 (5 bases). V lost 6 bases and J lost 4, with 12 bases in between. The germline gives CDR1 MNHEY, CDR2 SMNVEV (reference sequence). The CDR3 has 13 residues. The CDR3 bases are TGTGCCAGCAGCCCCCGGGGCGCCTATGGCTACACCTTC. Amino acid sequence: CASSPRGAYGYTF.

This rearrangement joins TRBV2 to TRBJ2-3; 9 nucleotides match TRBD2. Trimming at V came to 4 bases and at J to 4 bases, leaving 6 bases not matched to a gene. CDR1 is SNHLY and CDR2 is FYNNEI in the germline V gene. This CDR3 contains 15 residues. The CDR3 nucleotides are TGTGCCAGCAGTGCCCTCGCGGGAGGGCCAGATACGCAGTATTTT. It translates to CASSALAGGPDTQYF.

This clone was detected only a few times. The chain links TRBV10-3 to TRBJ2-1; the match to TRBD2 covers 11 bases. Germline CDR1 is ENHRY and CDR2 is SYGVKD. The CDR3 has 13 residues. The junction had 2 bases not matched to a gene; V was cut back by 6 bases and J by 7 bases. The CDR3 loop reads CAIRGLAANEQFF. CDR3 sequence (DNA): TGTGCCATCAGGGGACTAGCGGCGAATGAGCAGTTCTTC.

The chain links TRBV7-2 to TRBJ2-3, with TRBD2 identical over 9 bases. Germline loops: CDR1 SGHTA, CDR2 FQGNSA. This CDR3 has 18 residues. V dropped 0 bases and J dropped 2; count of bases not matched to a gene: 9. CDR3 sequence reads: CASSLAKLAGSLTDTQYF. Here the CDR3 DNA reads TGTGCCAGCAGCTTAGCTAAGCTAGCGGGATCCCTCACAGATACGCAGTATTTT.

Of note for this clone: The identical CDR3 is also encoded by other nucleotide sequences in the sample. V usage is TRBV5-1 and J usage is TRBJ2-5; a possible D gene is TRBD1 (6 bases). The germline V gene has CDR1 SGHRS and CDR2 YFSETQ. Trimming cost V 5 bases and J 2 bases, with 13 bases left between them. This CDR3 has 14 amino acids. The CDR3 here is CASSLSQGQETQYF. The CDR3 nucleotides are TGCGCCAGCAGTTTGAGTCAGGGGCAAGAGACCCAGTACTTC.

The chain is built from TRBV7-2 and TRBJ1-1; D remains unclear. This CDR3 region has 14 residues. Trimming pared 4 bases from V and 5 bases from J, leaving 14 bases between. CDR1 is SGHTA, CDR2 FQGNSA, per germline. CDR3 amino acids: CASSSLSGGTEAFF. CDR3 DNA: TGTGCCAGCAGCTCACTGTCGGGTGGGACTGAAGCTTTCTTT. The entire variable domain, with the rest obtained from reference TRBV7-2 and TRBJ1-1, is as follows: GAGVSQSPSNKVTEKGKDVELRCDPISGHTALYWYRQSLGQGLEFLIYFQGNSAPDKSGLPSDRFSAERTGGSVSTLTIQRTQQEDSAVYLCASSSLSGGTEAFFGQGTRLTVV.

A note on this clone: Other nucleotide sequences in the sample specify the same CDR3. The rearrangement uses TRBV7-2 and TRBJ2-5; D unclear. The V end was cut by 1 base, the J end by 1 base, with 4 bases between. The CDR3 is made up of 13 amino acids. Germline V gene sequence: CDR1 SGHTA, CDR2 FQGNSA. The CDR3 loop is CASSLDGQETQYF. The DNA for the CDR3 is TGTGCCAGCAGCTTAGACGGCCAAGAGACCCAGTACTTC.

Notes on this clone: The same CDR3 arises from other DNA sequences in this sample as well. J is TRBJ1-2 and V is TRBV7-2; TRBD1 is a possible D gene (5 bases). The ends were cut back, 5 bases at V and 2 bases at J, with 6 bases in the middle. The CDR3 runs to 12 residues. Germline values: CDR1 SGHTA, CDR2 FQGNSA. The CDR3 sequence: CASSPGNYGYTF. As DNA, the CDR3 is TGTGCCAGCAGCCCAGGGAACTATGGCTACACCTTC.

This chain links TRBV7-2 with TRBJ1-5; possibly TRBD1 for D (6 bases). The length of the CDR3 is 16 residues. V shed 5 bases and J shed 3 bases, with 17 bases lying between them. Germline loops: CDR1 SGHTA, CDR2 FQGNSA. The CDR3 nucleotides read TGTGCCAGCAGCCTATTCGGATCAGGGGCCAATCAGCCCCAGCATTTT. Translation gives CASSLFGSGANQPQHF.

The chain links TRBV25-1 to TRBJ1-1; possibly TRBD1 for D (5 bases). This CDR3 is 15 amino acids long. The V gene lost 3 bases and the J gene lost 4 bases, with 15 bases spanning the gap. Germline V gene sequence: CDR1 MGHDK, CDR2 SYGVNS. In DNA, the CDR3 is TGTGCCAGCAGTGAGATCGACAGTATTCCCACTGAAGCTTTCTTT. It is translated as CASSEIDSIPTEAFF.

The J gene is TRBJ2-3, the V gene TRBV5-1, with TRBD2 matching over 11 bases. The CDR3 loop spans 14 amino acids. The germline V gene encodes CDR1 SGHRS and CDR2 YFSETQ. V lost 4 bases and J lost 7; bases outside the gene matches: 5. CDR3 amino acids: CASSQRLAGHTQYF. CDR3 in DNA: TGCGCCAGCAGCCAAAGACTAGCGGGGCATACGCAGTATTTT.

The chain is built from TRBV7-2 and TRBJ2-7; D is unclear. V was pared by 2 bases and J by 1 base, with 3 bases between. Germline V gives CDR1 SGHTA, CDR2 FQGNSA. There are 12 residues in the CDR3. The CDR3 spells CASSLRSYEQYF. In DNA, the CDR3 is TGTGCCAGCAGCTTAAGGTCCTACGAGCAGTACTTC.

This clone was seen a single time. This chain joins TRBV6-1 and TRBJ2-7, with 9 nucleotides matching TRBD1. Germline V CDR1 and CDR2: MNHNS, SASEGT. Trimming removed 5 bases from V and 4 bases from J; junction bases left unmatched: 9. The CDR3 totals 15 residues. DNA for the CDR3: TGTGCCAGCAGTAGTCCGGGACAGGGTAGGTACGAGCAGTACTTC. Protein: CASSSPGQGRYEQYF.

V and J are TRBV27 and TRBJ2-7, with 7 nucleotides matching TRBD1. The CDR3 is 15 residues long. In germline, CDR1 is MNHEY, CDR2 SMNVEV (reference sequence). With V trimmed by 2 bases and J by 4 bases, 8 bases remained unmatched. CDR3 in amino acids: CASSLDRVNVYEQYF. CDR3 DNA sequence: TGTGCCAGCAGTTTAGACAGGGTGAATGTGTACGAGCAGTACTTC.

The chain is built from TRBV2 and TRBJ2-1; the match to TRBD2 covers 8 bases. V trimming: 8 bases; J trimming: 4 bases; junction bases outside the gene matches: 10. Germline loops: CDR1 SNHLY, CDR2 FYNNEI. There are 15 residues in the CDR3. This CDR3 reads CASRRREVSYNEQFF. As DNA, the CDR3 is TGTGCCAGCCGTCGGCGGGAGGTTTCGTACAATGAGCAGTTCTTC.

The J gene is TRBJ1-2, the V gene TRBV18; D unclear. Germline CDR1 is KGHSH and CDR2 is LQKENI. CDR3 length: 13 amino acids. V shed 0 bases and J shed 3 bases, with 5 bases lying between them. The CDR3 protein is CASSPPLYYGYTF. The CDR3 nucleotides read TGTGCCAGCTCACCACCGTTGTACTATGGCTACACCTTC.

This sequence joins TRBV19 and TRBJ1-4, with D possibly being TRBD1 (6 bases). Per germline, CDR1 LNHDA and CDR2 SQIVND (reference sequence). The V end was cut by 10 bases, the J end by 2 bases, with 20 bases between. This CDR3 has 16 amino acids. The CDR3 region has the DNA TGTGCCACCCGAGCTGGGGGGGCACTTACTAATGAAAAACTGTTTTTT. Amino acid sequence: CATRAGGALTNEKLFF.

The chain links TRBV30 to TRBJ2-5; 8 nucleotides align to TRBD2. There are 13 residues in the CDR3. The V gene end was trimmed by 2 bases and the J gene end by 4 bases; junction bases not matched to a gene: 3. CDR1 GTSNPN and CDR2 SVGIG come from the germline V gene (reference sequence). Here the CDR3 reads CAWSSGGGETQYF. The CDR3 DNA reads TGTGCCTGGAGTTCCGGGGGGGGAGAGACCCAGTACTTC. Variable domain in full (rest from reference TRBV30 and TRBJ2-5): SQTIHQWPATLVQPVGSPLSLECTVEGTSNPNLYWYRQAAGRGLQLLFYSVGIGQISSEVPQNLSASRPQDRQFILSSKKLLLSDSGFYLCAWSSGGGETQYFGPGTRLLVL.

This clone has a single count. The rearrangement uses TRBV6-4 and TRBJ2-2, with TRBD2 matching over 9 bases. J lost 4 bases, V lost 6 bases, and 3 bases had no gene match. CDR3 length equals 14 residues. Germline-derived CDR1 and CDR2 are MRHNA and SNTAGT. CDR3 protein: CASRGLASTGELFF. The DNA of the CDR3 is TGTGCCAGCAGGGGACTAGCCAGCACCGGGGAGCTGTTTTTT.